The 25 T cell receptor beta chains below all came from one sample that was sequenced in a study of blood T cell repertoires in COVID-19. Clones were read by immunoSEQ multiplex PCR, and TCRdb kept only the in-frame ones, dropping some. Of fewer than 25,000 clones in the sample, roughly 92% are singletons; the top ten hold less than 8.5%. The specimen sequenced was peripheral blood. The receptor source for this set is a human donor in a cohort sampled during active COVID-19.

This sequence joins TRBV5-7 and TRBJ2-3, with 8 nucleotides matching TRBD2. TRBV5-7 is treated as an ORF (open reading frame) with a function not yet certain. The trim removed 4 bases at V and 4 bases at J, leaving 14 bases unmatched. CDR3 length equals 17 residues. CDR3 region: CASSRGVAGGSPDTQYF. CDR3 sequence (DNA): TGTGCCAGCAGCAGAGGGGTCGCGGGAGGCAGCCCAGATACGCAGTATTTT.

The rearrangement joins TRBV6-1 to TRBJ2-7; D is possibly TRBD2 (6 bases). The germline V gene encodes CDR1 MNHNS and CDR2 SASEGT. The V and J ends lost 2 bases and 7 bases respectively, with 6 bases between them. The CDR3 contains 11 residues. CDR3: CASSERGEQYF. CDR3 nucleotides: TGTGCCAGCAGTGAACGGGGGGAGCAGTACTTC.

The chain has TRBV6-1 and TRBJ1-5; 7 bases line up with TRBD1. Unmatched junction bases numbered 11, after V lost 2 bases and J lost 1 base. This CDR3 contains 18 residues. CDR1 is MNHNS and CDR2 is SASEGT in the germline V gene. CDR3 sequence (DNA): TGTGCCAGCAGTGAAATCCGGGGTGGCAGGGGGAGCAATCAGCCCCAGCATTTT. Protein product: CASSEIRGGRGSNQPQHF.

The chain carries TRBV27 and TRBJ1-2; TRBD1 aligns across 12 bases. The CDR3 totals 15 residues. Germline CDR1 is MNHEY and CDR2 is SMNVEV (reference sequence). J gave up 8 bases and V 6 bases, and 10 bases lay outside the gene matches. CDR3 DNA: TGTGCCAGCAGCCGACCGGGACAGGGGGCATGGGGCTACACCTTC. Protein product: CASSRPGQGAWGYTF.

The rearrangement links TRBV12-3 or TRBV12-4 to TRBJ2-3; D ambiguous. V was cut by 7 bases and J by 1 base, with 6 bases left in between. CDR3 length: 12 residues. CDR3 bases: TGTGCCAGCAATCCCGGCACAGATACGCAGTATTTT. Translated: CASNPGTDTQYF.

This chain links TRBV5-5 with TRBJ2-3; D uncertain. The CDR3 consists of 15 residues. CDR1 is SGHKS and CDR2 is YYEKEE in the germline V gene (reference sequence). Trimming took off 2 bases at V and 4 bases at J, with 14 bases between the two ends. CDR3 nucleotides: TGTGCCAGCAGCTTCGAGGCGGCCTGGGCAGATACGCAGTATTTT. It yields the protein CASSFEAAWADTQYF.

V is TRBV19 and J is TRBJ1-4; 7 positions match TRBD1. V shed 5 bases and J 4 bases; nucleotides not matched to a gene: 4. Germline assignment: CDR1 LNHDA and CDR2 SQIVND (reference sequence). The CDR3 extends over 14 amino acids. DNA of the CDR3: TGTGCCAGTAGTCCGGGACAGTATAATGAAAAACTGTTTTTT. It translates to CASSPGQYNEKLFF. Filled out from reference TRBV19 and TRBJ1-4, the complete variable domain reads DGGITQSPKYLFRKEGQNVTLSCEQNLNHDAMYWYRQDPGQGLRLIYYSQIVNDFQKGDIAEGYSVSREKKESFPLTVTSAQKNPTAFYLCASSPGQYNEKLFFGSGTQLSVL.

J is TRBJ1-1 and V is TRBV3-1 (or the pseudogene TRBV3-2); D remains unclear. From germline, CDR1 is LGHDT and CDR2 YNNKEL (reference sequence). The ends were cut back, 1 base at V and 1 base at J, with 10 bases in the middle. The CDR3 is 15 residues long. CDR3 sequence reads: CASSQAGVRNTEAFF. The CDR3 region has the DNA TGTGCCAGCAGCCAAGCCGGGGTTAGGAACACTGAAGCTTTCTTT.

Only one count was recorded for this clone. CDR3: CASRTGNNEKLFF. CDR3 in DNA: TGTGCCAGCCGGACAGGGAATAATGAAAAACTGTTTTTT. This chain uses TRBV2 with TRBJ1-4, with TRBD1 identical over 8 bases. CDR1 is SNHLY, CDR2 FYNNEI, per germline. The CDR3 loop spans 13 amino acids. The trim removed 8 bases at V and 4 bases at J, leaving 3 bases unmatched. Variable domain in full (rest from reference TRBV2 and TRBJ1-4): EPEVTQTPSHQVTQMGQEVILRCVPISNHLYFYWYRQILGQKVEFLVSFYNNEISEKSEIFDDQFSVERPDGSNFTLKIRSTKLEDSAMYFCASRTGNNEKLFFGSGTQLSVL.

The CDR3 DNA follows: TGCGCCAGCAGCTTTTTCCAGGGCACGAACACTGAAGCTTTCTTT. This gives the protein CASSFFQGTNTEAFF. This chain connects TRBV5-1 to TRBJ1-1; the D gene is possibly TRBD1 (5 bases). CDR3 length: 15 amino acids. Germline CDR1 SGHRS, CDR2 YFSETQ. V was pared by 2 bases and J by 1 base, with 12 bases between.

The V call is TRBV18, the J call TRBJ2-7, with D uncertain. From germline, CDR1 is KGHSH and CDR2 LQKENI. Trimming cost V 5 bases and J 5 bases, with 13 bases left between them. CDR3 length: 13 amino acids. In DNA, the CDR3 is TGTGCCAGCTCATCCGGTATGTCCGACGAGCAGTACTTC. This sequence encodes CASSSGMSDEQYF.

This chain connects TRBV5-5 to TRBJ1-1; tentative D call: TRBD1 (5 bases). The V gene lost 4 bases and the J gene lost 5 bases, with 12 bases spanning the gap. The CDR3 contains 13 residues. Germline V gene lookup returns CDR1 SGHKS and CDR2 YYEKEE (reference sequence). CDR3 DNA: TGTGCCAGCAGCGTTCAGGGTGGTACTGAAGCTTTCTTT. This codes for CASSVQGGTEAFF.

The V gene is TRBV10-3, the J gene TRBJ1-1; TRBD1 matches at 8 bases. The CDR3 length is 13 residues. V shed 10 bases, J shed 5 bases, and the junction held 9 bases outside the gene matches. CDR1 is ENHRY, CDR2 SYGVKD, per germline. The CDR3, as DNA: TGTGCCACCCTGGACAGGGAGAATACTGAAGCTTTCTTT. Translated: CATLDRENTEAFF.

The chain joins TRBV10-3 to TRBJ1-1; 7 positions agree with TRBD1. Looked up from germline, CDR1 is ENHRY and CDR2 is SYGVKD. V was clipped by 6 bases and J by 4 bases; unmatched bases: 11. The length of the CDR3 is 15 residues. The CDR3 region is CAISTSRGSGTEAFF. Written as DNA, the CDR3 is TGTGCCATCAGCACATCCAGGGGGTCGGGCACTGAAGCTTTCTTT.

The rearrangement links TRBV10-3 to TRBJ2-7, with 8 bases aligning to TRBD2. The V gene end was trimmed by 4 bases and the J gene end by 3 bases; junction bases not matched to a gene: 8. This CDR3 is built from 15 residues. From germline, CDR1 is ENHRY and CDR2 SYGVKD. The CDR3 DNA reads TGTGCCATCAGTGCGGAGCGGGGGCCTTTCTACGAGCAGTACTTC. Translated, it gives CAISAERGPFYEQYF.

The CDR3 nucleotides read TGTGCCAGCAGCTCACAGTGGAACACTGAAGCTTTCTTT. Protein sequence: CASSSQWNTEAFF. The chain uses TRBV7-2 and TRBJ1-1; D not certain. Germline V gene data show CDR1 as SGHTA and CDR2 as FQGNSA. Trimming took 4 bases from V and 1 from J, leaving 7 bases between them. This CDR3 has 13 amino acids.

This chain uses TRBV2 with TRBJ2-1; D gene unclear. Germline-derived CDR1 and CDR2 are SNHLY and FYNNEI. The CDR3 contains 14 residues. The V gene lost 4 bases and the J gene lost 0 bases, with 7 bases spanning the gap. CDR3: CASSGLSSYNEQFF. Here the CDR3 DNA reads TGTGCCAGCAGTGGACTGAGCTCCTACAATGAGCAGTTCTTC.

DNA of the CDR3: TGTGCCTGGAGTGTATCTTGGACTAGCGGGAGGTGGGATACGCAGTATTTT. This sequence encodes CAWSVSWTSGRWDTQYF. The chain couples TRBV30 to TRBJ2-3; 14 nucleotides align to TRBD2. This CDR3 has 17 residues. CDR1 is GTSNPN, CDR2 SVGIG, per germline (reference sequence). The V segment lost 0 bases and the J segment 6 bases; nucleotides outside the gene matches: 8.

This clone occurred once. V gene TRBV2 combines with J gene TRBJ1-2, with 7 positions matching TRBD1. This CDR3 spans 14 amino acids. CDR1 and CDR2 (germline): SNHLY, FYNNEI. V trimming: 6 bases; J trimming: 3 bases; junction bases outside the gene matches: 7. CDR3 in amino acids: CASSAQGIDYGYTF. The CDR3 DNA is TGTGCCAGCAGCGCACAGGGGATCGACTATGGCTACACCTTC.

The chain has TRBV7-2 and TRBJ1-4, with D possibly TRBD1 on 5 matching bases. V lost 5 bases and J 3 bases, leaving 22 bases between the germline ends. There are 18 residues in the CDR3. The V gene's germline CDR1 is SGHTA and CDR2 FQGNSA. The CDR3 spells CASSPTGEEGRANEKLFF. The CDR3 DNA reads TGTGCCAGCAGCCCAACGGGAGAGGAGGGGCGCGCTAATGAAAAACTGTTTTTT. Variable domain in full (rest from reference TRBV7-2 and TRBJ1-4): GAGVSQSPSNKVTEKGKDVELRCDPISGHTALYWYRQSLGQGLEFLIYFQGNSAPDKSGLPSDRFSAERTGGSVSTLTIQRTQQEDSAVYLCASSPTGEEGRANEKLFFGSGTQLSVL.

V is TRBV9 and J is TRBJ1-1, with a weak D call TRBD1 (5 bases). Germline CDR1 SGDLS, CDR2 YYNGEE. Trimming removed 3 bases at V and 1 base at J, with 10 bases between. This CDR3 is 14 amino acids long. The CDR3 nucleotides read TGTGCCAGCAGCGCTCGAGGACAGAACACTGAAGCTTTCTTT. Protein product: CASSARGQNTEAFF.

The chain employs TRBV24-1 and TRBJ2-2; a weak D match, TRBD2 (6 bases). Germline V CDR1 and CDR2: KGHDR, SFDVKD. Deletions cut 12 bases from V and 2 bases from J, with 15 bases between. The CDR3 is 14 amino acids. CDR3 coding DNA: TGTGCCGCCTCCGGGACTCCTAACACCGGGGAGCTGTTTTTT. This sequence encodes CAASGTPNTGELFF.

The V gene is TRBV2, the J gene TRBJ2-3; D unresolved. V was shortened by 6 bases and J by 3 bases, with 13 bases between the two germline ends. The germline gives CDR1 SNHLY, CDR2 FYNNEI. CDR3 length: 14 amino acids. The CDR3 DNA follows: TGTGCCAGCAGCTCAACCGGGTTTACAGATACGCAGTATTTT. Translating it yields CASSSTGFTDTQYF.

The rearrangement joins TRBV6-2 or TRBV6-3 to TRBJ2-1, with TRBD2 identical over 15 bases. CDR3 size: 17 residues. With 5 bases clipped from V and 5 bases from J, the junction kept 7 bases outside the gene matches. Germline V gene lookup returns CDR1 MNHEY and CDR2 SVGEGT. Here the CDR3 DNA reads TGTGCCAGCAGTCCGTGGACTAGCGGGAGGGCCGACAATGAGCAGTTCTTC. Translated, it gives CASSPWTSGRADNEQFF.

The chain combines TRBV27 with TRBJ2-1, with 9 bases matching TRBD1. Germline V gene sequence: CDR1 MNHEY, CDR2 SMNVEV (reference sequence). The CDR3 loop spans 16 amino acids. The J segment lost 8 bases and the V segment lost 5 bases, leaving 13 bases of the junction unmatched. In nucleotides, the CDR3 is TGTGCCAGCAGTCTACCCCCGGGACAGGGTTTTCATGAGCAGTTCTTC. It yields the protein CASSLPPGQGFHEQFF.